Listed below are T cell receptor beta chains from one sample, sequenced in a study of cytomegalovirus exposure and HLA in healthy donors. The assay was immunoSEQ multiplex PCR, and TCRdb's table has in-frame clones only and misses some. The sample holds under 150,000 clones, roughly 77% seen once. Material: PBMCs. The source of these receptors is a man aged 25-45 years in good health and CMV-seronegative. Each CDR3 is given with its conserved first and last residue. A D gene is named only where the DNA matches it firmly. Clone size is given for some rows only: seen once, a few or many times, or a class if the clone is expanded.

d_call,v_call,j_call,clone_size,cdr3_aa,cdr3_nt
TRBD2,TRBV10-3,TRBJ2-1,.,CAITKVAGDLDEQFF,TGTGCCATCACCAAAGTAGCGGGAGATCTCGATGAGCAGTTCTTC
.,TRBV30,TRBJ1-5,.,CAWSGGNSNQPQHF,TGTGCCTGGAGTGGCGGAAATAGCAATCAGCCCCAGCATTTT
.,TRBV13,TRBJ2-7,.,CASSYRVSSYEQYF,TGTGCCAGCAGCTACAGGGTTAGCTCCTACGAGCAGTACTTC
TRBD2,TRBV5-1,TRBJ2-7,.,CASTRLAGFYEQYF,TGCGCCAGCACCAGACTAGCGGGATTCTACGAGCAGTACTTC
.,TRBV19,TRBJ1-1,.,CASIPGDYTEAFF,TGTGCCAGTATCCCCGGGGACTACACTGAAGCTTTCTTT
.,TRBV5-1,TRBJ1-5,few,CASSLDWENQPQHF,TGCGCCAGCAGCTTGGATTGGGAGAATCAGCCCCAGCATTTT
.,TRBV7-9,TRBJ2-7,.,CASSSSPRNEQYF,TGTGCCAGCAGCTCTTCTCCCCGTAACGAGCAGTACTTC
TRBD1,TRBV18,TRBJ1-6,.,CASSPYGTGDNSPLHF,TGTGCCAGCTCACCATACGGGACAGGGGATAATTCACCCCTCCACTTT
.,TRBV2,TRBJ1-2,.,CASRETETGGYTF,TGTGCCAGCAGGGAGACAGAGACGGGCGGCTACACCTTC
.,TRBV27,TRBJ1-1,.,CASSLISGNTEAFF,TGTGCCAGCAGTTTGATTTCGGGAAACACTGAAGCTTTCTTT
TRBD2,TRBV30,TRBJ2-7,.,CAWSPGGPSSYEQYF,TGTGCCTGGAGTCCGGGGGGACCGAGCTCCTACGAGCAGTACTTC
.,TRBV5-6,TRBJ1-1,.,CASSAGLNTEAFF,TGTGCCAGCAGCGCGGGACTGAACACTGAAGCTTTCTTT
TRBD2,TRBV4-1,TRBJ2-3,.,CASSQAGGPDTQYF,TGCGCCAGCAGCCAAGCGGGAGGGCCGGATACGCAGTATTTT
.,TRBV28,TRBJ2-3,.,CASSFRGAGEDTQYF,TGTGCCAGCAGTTTCCGGGGGGCAGGTGAGGATACGCAGTATTTT
.,TRBV27,TRBJ1-2,.,CASSTHFFSEGGYTF,TGTGCCAGCAGTACCCATTTCTTTTCGGAGGGCGGCTACACCTTC
.,TRBV18,TRBJ1-3,.,CASSSSTTGNTIYF,TGTGCCAGCTCCTCCTCTACTACTGGAAACACCATATATTTT
.,TRBV6-1,TRBJ1-5,.,CASSEEEGRYNQPQHF,TGTGCCAGCAGTGAAGAGGAGGGACGGTACAATCAGCCCCAGCATTTT
.,TRBV5-4,TRBJ2-7,.,CASSLSPLSYEQYF,TGTGCCAGCAGCTTGTCCCCGTTGTCCTACGAGCAGTACTTC
TRBD2,TRBV13,TRBJ2-1,.,CASSVGTSKSAYNEQFF,TGTGCCAGCAGCGTCGGGACTAGCAAAAGCGCCTACAATGAGCAGTTCTTC
.,TRBV29-1,TRBJ1-5,once,CSVQGLGQPQHF,TGCAGCGTTCAGGGCTTAGGACAGCCCCAGCATTTT
.,TRBV18,TRBJ2-7,.,CASSPRNGSPYEQYF,TGTGCCAGCTCACCGCGGAACGGGTCGCCCTACGAGCAGTACTTC
TRBD2,TRBV7-3,TRBJ2-3,few,CASSIGTSGTDTQYF,TGTGCCAGCAGCATCGGGACTAGCGGTACAGATACGCAGTATTTT
TRBD1,TRBV7-2,TRBJ2-5,.,CASSPRGDRGPQYF,TGTGCCAGCAGCCCGAGGGGGGACAGGGGGCCTCAGTACTTC
TRBD2,TRBV4-1,TRBJ2-7,.,CASSQEGQGLAWYEQYF,TGCGCCAGCAGCCAAGAGGGTCAAGGACTAGCGTGGTACGAGCAGTACTTC